The entry that follows covers one T cell receptor beta chain sequence. In this sample, this clone turned up a few times. There is no known antigen for this receptor. No base quality information exists; no much larger clone differs at one position. Receptor libraries were prepared by the immunoSEQ multiplex PCR assay. For the multiplex PCR, a mixture combining 60 forward primers for TCR Vbeta segments and 13 reverse primers for TCR Jbeta segments was used. Amplification of the CDR3 region of rearranged TCR beta genes was performed with a multiplex PCR assay on genomic DNA. The Illumina HiSeq System was used to sequence the amplified TCR beta libraries as 87-base-pair reads. Processing in the source paper ran as follows. In a later analysis, about 80 million unique TCR beta chains were counted across the approximately 670 repertoires, and roughly 10 million of these chains were shared by at least two donors. To remove PCR and sequencing errors, raw reads were error-corrected and collapsed into unique sequences using a nearest-neighbor algorithm that merged closely related sequences. V, D and J gene segments were assigned by aligning CDR3 sequences to IMGT reference sequences. For a sequence to be retained, a match of at least six nucleotides to both a V gene segment and a J gene segment was required. Rearrangements were called productive when the CDR3 lacked stop codons and stayed in frame with V and J; all others were non-productive. Following IMGT convention, CDR3 was defined as the stretch from the second conserved V-encoded cysteine to the conserved J-encoded phenylalanine. The earlier analysis of about 560 of the donors excluded any sequence lacking an unambiguous match to a single V gene segment. An earlier analysis of roughly 590 of the donors called V segments functional above 56.7% productive rearrangements and segregating when the between-donor standard deviation exceeded 5%. A statistical classification framework was built for diagnosing cytomegalovirus status from the catalog of TCR beta chain sequences. A later analysis assigned V and J genes by comparing TCR nucleotide sequences with IMGT/GENE-DB human TR gene sequences. In a later analysis, CDR3 sequences and most-parsimonious VDJ recombination scenarios were assigned using the TCRdist pipeline. A later analysis defined each TCR beta chain by its CDR3 amino acid sequence plus V-gene family, and excluded reads lacking a unique V-gene family. As a way to deal with suspected cross-contamination and a sequencing artifact, a later analysis dropped 500 to 700 nucleotide sequences that were highly shared and had low generation probability. In a later analysis, a clonal expansion index for each public chain was calculated from normalized within-repertoire ranks of inferred template counts. In a later analysis, generation probabilities were computed using a VDJ recombination model fitted to out-of-frame rearrangements, and the results were checked against IGoR. In a later analysis, TCR-TCR, TCR-HLA and TCR-CMV co-occurrence was scored with hypergeometric tests, and a repertoire-size bias correction was applied to TCR pairs. To estimate false discovery rates, a later analysis permuted the HLA or CMV assignments 20 times. A later analysis grouped co-occurring TCRs with DBSCAN, adding TCRdist sequence similarity when clustering within HLA-allele-positive subsets. Repertoires with fewer than 30,000 or more than 120,000 public chains were left out of co-occurrence clustering, as were five repertoires with anomalous nucleotide sharing. TCRdb carries this immuneACCESS record with in-frame sequences only. Its versions omit some clonotypes, under half of them owing to an unresolved V gene in the studies checked, with the rest unexplained. D and trimming were read from the DNA, whereas the V and J calls and clone size are those reported in that table. This sample gives 150,000 to 200,000 clones in total; roughly 80% of them show up just once. 1.7% of the sample lies in the top ten.

This sample is drawn from a study of cytomegalovirus exposure and HLA in healthy donors (dated by TCRdb to the late 2010s). About the study as a whole: In an earlier analysis of 587 of the donors, 276 Gb of sequence data and 90 million to 120 million unique TCR beta sequences from about 179 million T cells were reported. Every discovery cohort repertoire had been produced on one sequencing platform. In an earlier analysis of several hundred of the donors, high-throughput TCR beta sequencing was used to judge whether each TCR beta V gene segment behaved as functional or pseudogenic. Roughly five DR-DQ haplotypes were handled as single units for association and clustering because linkage in the cohort was strong. To predict cytomegalovirus infection status, the study brought together high-throughput TCR immunosequencing, statistical association of individual TCRs with disease status, and machine learning. The study aimed to test whether signatures of past pathogen exposure could be identified by cataloging public T cell receptors. A later genetic analysis took genome-wide SNP genotypes for 398 of the 666 donors and used that subset as a discovery cohort. Among about 400 genotyped donors of the cohort, an average of approximately 220,000 unique TCR beta nucleotide sequences was sequenced per donor, of which about 18% were non-productive. Around 300 gigabases of sequencing data and approximately 85 million unique TCR sequences were included in an early release covering roughly 600 HLA-typed donors. Among the approximately 400 genotyped donors, approximately 82% belonged to the genetic ancestry cluster associated with self-reported Caucasian donors. Typing coverage varied by locus: roughly 629-640 donors for A, B, C, DRB1 and DQB1; roughly 500 for DQA1; around 570 for DPA1; roughly 450 for DPB1. HLA typing covered class I and class II loci at four-digit resolution. Besides the first cohort of roughly 700 subjects, a separate validation cohort made up of some 110 different subjects was used. Rather than drawing on any new phenotypic data, the later analysis identified candidate immune exposures from TCR beta sequences and the way those sequences occurred across donors. A later analysis re-analyzed previously published TCR beta repertoires from roughly 630 donors and added high-resolution HLA genotyping to study TCR occurrence patterns. Donor age, sex, ethnicity and CMV serostatus were compiled alongside the repertoire data. The T cell repertoires of under 750 subjects were profiled by immunosequencing and related to cytomegalovirus serostatus.

In total, approximately 700 healthy bone marrow donors made up the cohort. Cohort members were all nominally healthy when sampled, although unrecorded immune exposures were likely present. The donor was CMV seronegative and was included in the group of 352 seronegative cohort members. A peripheral blood sample was collected from each donor, and TCR beta sequencing was performed on peripheral blood mononuclear cells. The Qiagen DNeasy Blood Extraction Kit was used to extract genomic DNA from the blood cell samples. Overall study results and their limits: In a later analysis, several top co-occurrence clusters were reported to appear linked to parvovirus B19, influenza, CMV and Epstein-Barr virus. Because HLA typing was missing for some donors at each locus, association tests included only the typed subset. In a later analysis, HLA-associated TCR beta chains showed more clonal expansion and lower generation probabilities than non-associated chains that were equally common. According to the authors, the approach could potentially be generalized to other disease states and immunological phenotypes. An association between a missense DCLRE1C variant and V-gene and J-gene trimming of TCR beta chains was found in a later genetic analysis and replicated in an independent cohort. A later genetic analysis reported fewer N-insertions in productive TCRs among donors in an Asian-associated ancestry cluster than the roughly 720-donor mean. Assigning TCR associations to individual alleles was difficult when HLA alleles, especially DR and DQ, strongly co-occurred. Broadly in line with IMGT annotations, most TCR beta V segments showed up in productive rearrangements about 90% or about 30% of the time in an earlier analysis of a few hundred of the donors. Linkage disequilibrium might explain the correlated functional status among segregating V segments, but an unknown experimental factor could not be ruled out. In vitro tests confirmed that a few of the cytomegalovirus-associated TCR beta chains recognize cytomegalovirus antigens. The study gave a list of around 170 TCR beta chains associated with cytomegalovirus. For the cohort, immune exposure information was limited to CMV serostatus. A later analysis found that most CMV-associated TCR beta chains appeared HLA-restricted, with HLA associations seemingly driven largely by CMV exposure. In a later analysis, TCR association rates were found to vary across HLA loci, with the most associated TCRs seen for DRB1 alleles and the fewest for HLA-C alleles. The classifier was reported to diagnose cytomegalovirus status with high specificity and sensitivity in both the original cohort and the validation cohort. A further reported finding was that TCR beta sequences accurately predicted the HLA-A and HLA-B alleles for most subjects in the first cohort. A group of highly shared sequence variants was considered likely to be a technical artifact of the sequencing pipeline. Sequencing depth was assumed to be roughly uniform across donors in the presence/absence analyses, though that assumption may not hold. Because the 87-base-pair reads could not distinguish some IMGT-functional V segments, including TRBV6-2 and TRBV6-3, those segments were excluded. At a false discovery rate of 0.05, a later analysis linked 16,951 TCR beta sequences to specific HLA alleles. This cohort had only TCR beta chains sequenced, and the lack of alpha or paired-chain data limited which features could be detected. Because counts were too low, some 17 rarely observed V segments, including chromosome 9 orphons, were excluded from the earlier analysis of 587 of the donors. While some public TCRs were present in many individuals, most TCR sequences turned up only very rarely across donors.

Counted from cysteine to phenylalanine, this CDR3 has 14 amino acids. Left in the record is the CDR3 DNA by itself, 42 bases read in frame from the first base. Unmatched junction bases come to 8, with V trimmed by 4 bases and J by 7 bases. The germline V gene provides CDR1 LGHNA and CDR2 YSLEER. The chain is made from TRBV4-3 and TRBJ1-2; 8 bases in the junction line up with TRBD1. The sequence was collected from a woman aged 18-30 years in good health and CMV-seronegative. Sequencing input: PBMCs. CDR3 protein: CASSLEGQGGGYTF. Read as DNA, the sequence is TGCGCCAGCAGCCTTGAAGGACAGGGCGGTGGCTACACCTTC.